This is a list of T cell receptor beta chains from one sample in a study of tumor and adjacent non-tumor tissue in lung cancer. TCRdb re-called the multiplex PCR reads with MiXCR, one entry per CDR3 protein. Here the sample spans about 98,000 distinct CDR3 sequences, 80% being singletons. Source material: distant non-tumor lung tissue. These receptor sequences come from a man between 60 and 75 years old with small cell lung cancer. Each CDR3 is given with its conserved first and last residue. The D gene is left open where the match is weak. Rows give clone size only sometimes, using once, few, many, or a class for an expanded clone.

clone_size j_call v_call d_call cdr3_aa cdr3_nt
NA TRBJ2-7 TRBV4-2 TRBD1 CTSSQERTGLYEQYF TGTACCAGCAGCCAGGAGCGGACAGGGCTCTACGAGCAGTACTTC
NA TRBJ2-3 TRBV6-2/TRBV6-3 TRBD2 CATGLVESTDTQYF TGTGCCACGGGACTAGTGGAGTCCACAGATACGCAGTATTTT
NA TRBJ2-1 TRBV11-2 NA CANSISKRNYNEQFF TGTGCCAACAGCATCTCTAAGAGGAACTACAATGAGCAATTCTTC
NA TRBJ2-6 TRBV10-2 NA CASSESGTSITRSGANVLTF TGCGCCAGCAGTGAGTCGGGTACTAGCATTACCCGCTCTGGGGCCAACGTCCTGACTTTC
NA TRBJ1-1 TRBV29-1 NA CGVSTDMNTEAFF TGCGGCGTCTCGACAGACATGAACACTGAAGCTTTCTTT
NA TRBJ2-1 TRBV5-4 TRBD2 CASNSSESGTTEGEQFF TGTGCCAGCAACTCGTCTGAAAGCGGGACTACGGAGGGTGAGCAGTTCTTC
NA TRBJ2-1 TRBV12-3/TRBV12-4 TRBD1 CARSPGQGPQNGQFF TGTGCCAGGAGTCCGGGACAGGGACCTCAGAATGGGCAGTTCTTC
NA TRBJ2-1 TRBV11-2 NA CASGLEGFCEQFF TGTGCCAGTGGCTTAGAGGGTTTCTGTGAGCAGTTCTTC
once TRBJ2-7 TRBV7-9 NA CACSPLSPPYEQYF TGTGCATGCAGCCCATTATCCCCCCCCTACGAGCAGTATTTC
NA TRBJ2-1 TRBV6-4 TRBD2 CTSSEVAGEEGEQFF TGTACCAGTAGTGAAGTAGCGGGAGAGGAGGGTGAGCAGTTCTTC
NA TRBJ2-1 TRBV10-3 NA CAISRAEDSYNEHFF TGTGCCATCAGCCGAGCGGAGGATTCCTACAATGAACATTTCTTC
once TRBJ2-7 TRBV4-2 NA CASSQTLTGPYEQYF TGTGCCAGCAGCCAAACACTAACGGGCCCCTACGAGCAGTACTTC
NA TRBJ2-1 TRBV6-4 NA CTSSDTGGGNEQSF TGTACCAGCAGTGACACGGGAGGGGGCAATGAGCAGTCCTTC
NA TRBJ1-6 TRBV2 NA CASSDAPRLGSPLHF TGTGCCAGCAGTGACGCCCCGAGGCTAGGTTCACCCCTCCACTTT
NA TRBJ2-2 TRBV6-1 NA CASVRNTGEVFF TGTGCCAGCGTGAGAAACACCGGGGAGGTGTTTTTT
NA TRBJ2-7 TRBV4-1 TRBD2 CASSQDTSGTYEEYF TGCGCCAGCAGCCAAGATACTAGCGGAACCTACGAGGAGTACTTC
many TRBJ2-5 TRBV4-2 TRBD2 CASSSRLAGEETQYF TGTGCCAGCAGCTCAAGACTAGCGGGAGAAGAGACCCAGTACTTC
NA TRBJ1-5 TRBV4-2 NA CASSRRQGIDNQRQHF TGTGCCAGCAGCCGGCGTCAGGGTATAGACAATCAGCGCCAGCATTTT
NA TRBJ2-3 TRBV12-5 NA CFSGFGISTQYF TGTTTTAGTGGTTTTGGGATAAGTACGCAGTATTTT
NA TRBJ2-1 TRBV20-1 TRBD2 CSATPGTSGNKQFF TGCAGTGCTACCCCCGGGACTAGCGGTAATAAGCAGTTCTTC
NA TRBJ2-1 TRBV11-2 NA CVSQKRRSDNEQFF TGTGTCAGCCAGAAGCGGCGGAGTGACAATGAGCAGTTCTTC
NA TRBJ1-2 TRBV6-5 NA CASRDAGVGYSYTF TGTGCCAGCAGGGATGCAGGGGTGGGGTATAGCTACACCTTC
medium-sized TRBJ2-3 TRBV5-6 NA CASSSTSKLGDTQYF TGTGCCAGCAGCTCCACTAGCAAGCTGGGGGATACGCAGTATTTT
NA TRBJ2-2 TRBV7-9 TRBD2 CAGSLETGGSTGELFF TGTGCCGGCAGTTTAGAAACGGGAGGATCAACCGGGGAGCTGTTTTTT
many TRBJ2-5 TRBV12-3/TRBV12-4 NA CASSLARAETQYF TGTGCCAGCAGTTTAGCGCGGGCAGAGACCCAGTACTTC
NA TRBJ2-1 TRBV11-1 TRBD1 CASSGRDRDHNEQFF TGTGCCAGCAGCGGCCGGGACAGGGATCACAATGAGCAGTTCTTC
NA TRBJ2-2 TRBV5-4 NA CACSAEGGGLEHRELFF TGTGCCTGCAGCGCCGAGGGGGGGGGGCTGGAACACCGGGAGCTGTTTTTT
NA TRBJ2-1 TRBV11-2 NA CASSLEGFDEQFF TGTGCTAGTAGCTTAGAGGGTTTCGATGAGCAGTTCTTC
NA TRBJ1-1 TRBV28 TRBD1 CASSFKGGGLLDFF TGTGCCAGCAGTTTTAAAGGGGGCGGGTTGCTAGATTTCTTT
NA TRBJ2-1 TRBV6-2/TRBV6-3 TRBD2 CASSLRAGGSYNDQFF TGTGCTAGCAGCCTCCGAGCGGGAGGTTCCTACAATGACCAGTTCTTC
NA TRBJ1-1 TRBV11-3 NA CASSLRVMNTEAFF TGTGCCAGCAGCCTGCGGGTGATGAACACTGAAGCGTTCTTT
NA TRBJ2-2 TRBV29-1 NA CIVTPIRNTGEPFF TGCATCGTTACACCGATCAGGAACACCGGGGAGCCGTTTTTC
many TRBJ1-5 TRBV6-5 NA CASKFAQYSNQPQHF TGTGCCAGCAAATTCGCACAGTATAGCAATCAGCCCCAGCATTTT
NA TRBJ2-5 TRBV7-9 TRBD1 CASSPPRDRVVETQYF TGCGCCAGCAGCCCACCCCGGGACAGGGTGGTGGAGACCCAGTACTTC
once TRBJ1-1 TRBV5-6 TRBD1 CVSSLASGTVNAEVFF TGTGTCAGCAGCTTGGCCTCCGGGACAGTGAACGCTGAAGTTTTCTTT
once TRBJ1-6 TRBV6-9 NA CASLRETPDYNSPLHF TGTGCCAGCCTCCGTGAGACTCCTGACTATAATTCACCCCTCCACTTT
NA TRBJ2-5 TRBV4-2 TRBD2 CVSSSRLAGEETQYF TGTGTCAGCAGCTCAAGACTAGCGGGAGAGGAGACCCAGTACTTT
NA TRBJ1-2 TRBV29-1 TRBD1 CSVATEGQGGCYTF TGCAGCGTCGCGACCGAAGGACAGGGGGGTTGCTACACCTTC
NA TRBJ1-1 TRBV5-1 NA CASSLVKRMNTEAFF TGCGCCAGCAGCTTGGTAAAGAGGATGAACACCGAAGCTTTCTTT
NA TRBJ1-2 TRBV11-2 NA CASSLRVGDGYTF TGTGCCAGCAGCCTCAGGGTGGGGGACGGCTACACCTTC
NA TRBJ1-2 TRBV6-1 NA CANNGAHGSLTF TGTGCCAACAATGGAGCGCACGGGTCGTTAACCTTC
NA TRBJ2-7 TRBV6-5 NA CASSRMPPQGEYYEQYF TGTGCCAGCAGCCGGATGCCACCACAGGGCGAGTACTACGAGCAGTACTTC
many TRBJ2-3 TRBV5-1 TRBD2 CASSSGLAGATDTQYF TGCGCCAGCAGCTCGGGACTAGCGGGAGCCACAGATACGCAGTATTTT
NA TRBJ1-1 TRBV6-5 NA CASNYSKFTEAFF TGCGCCAGCAATTACTCGAAATTCACTGAAGCTTTCTTT
NA TRBJ2-1 TRBV11-2 NA CASSLSSRSLAEQFF TGTGCCAGCAGCCTATCTAGCAGGAGTTTAGCTGAACAGTTCTTC
NA TRBJ2-7 TRBV13 TRBD2 CASSEVAGGPDEQYF TGTGCCAGCAGCGAAGTAGCGGGGGGGCCCGACGAGCAGTACTTC
NA TRBJ2-5 TRBV4-2 NA CASSQGGARYQETQYF TGTGCCAGCAGCCAAGGGGGTGCAAGGTACCAAGAGACCCAGTACTTC
NA TRBJ2-5 TRBV29-1 TRBD1 CSVERQGSADFVTQYF TGCAGCGTTGAGAGACAGGGGTCTGCAGATTTTGTGACCCAGTACTTC